A single sample is the source of the 24 T cell receptor beta chains below, sequenced in a study of blood T cell repertoires in COVID-19. Clones were sequenced by immunoSEQ multiplex PCR, and TCRdb holds only the in-frame ones, with some missing. This table holds fewer than 250,000 clones, about 87% found once. Sample: peripheral blood. The source is a man in his 70s with acute or convalescent COVID-19.

This clone was observed a single time. The chain employs TRBV11-2 and TRBJ1-1, with D unclear. This CDR3 is 11 amino acids long. Looked up from germline, CDR1 is SGHAT and CDR2 is FQNNGV. Trimming cost V 4 bases and J 6 bases, with 6 bases left between them. The CDR3 sequence: CASSSFAEAFF. CDR3 bases: TGTGCCAGCAGCTCGTTCGCTGAAGCTTTCTTT.

This clone was seen just once. The chain recombines TRBV2 with TRBJ2-2, with 9 bases lining up with TRBD1. From germline, CDR1 is SNHLY and CDR2 FYNNEI. The CDR3 is made up of 15 amino acids. J gave up 7 bases and V 6 bases, and 9 bases lay outside the gene matches. This chain's CDR3 is CASRPGTGNFGELFF. In nucleotides, the CDR3 is TGTGCCAGCAGACCCGGGACAGGGAATTTCGGGGAGCTGTTTTTT.

This chain links TRBV10-2 with TRBJ2-2; D remains ambiguous. This CDR3 contains 12 residues. The ends were cut back, 8 bases at V and 7 bases at J, with 11 bases in the middle. Germline CDR1 and CDR2: WSHSY and SAAADI. In DNA form, the CDR3 reads TGCGCCAGCTCGGAACAGCTCGGGGAGCTGTTTTTT. As protein: CASSEQLGELFF.

The chain employs TRBV11-2 and TRBJ2-7; no definite D call. The CDR3 consists of 13 residues. Germline-derived CDR1 and CDR2 are SGHAT and FQNNGV. Trimming took off 1 base at V and 2 bases at J, with 6 bases between the two ends. The CDR3: CASSLAITYEQYF. As DNA, the CDR3 is TGTGCCAGCAGCTTAGCTATCACCTACGAGCAGTACTTC.

The rearrangement joins TRBV7-8 to TRBJ1-1; D uncertain. V lost 4 bases, J lost 0 bases, and 12 bases lay in between. Germline CDR1 and CDR2: SGHVS and FQNEAQ. The CDR3 length is 15 residues. The CDR3 DNA sequence: TGTGCCAGCAGCTCACGAGGGAAGGTGAACACTGAAGCTTTCTTT. This sequence encodes CASSSRGKVNTEAFF. Full variable domain (remainder filled in from reference TRBV7-8 and TRBJ1-1): GAGVSQSPRYKVAKRGQDVALRCDPISGHVSLFWYQQALGQGPEFLTYFQNEAQLDKSGLPSDRFFAERPEGSVSTLKIQRTQQEDSAVYLCASSSRGKVNTEAFFGQGTRLTVV.

About this clone itself: A read error may account for a junction end that differs from germline. The chain carries TRBV7-7 and TRBJ2-7, with 8 bases aligning to TRBD1. There are 14 residues in the CDR3. Germline V gives CDR1 SSHAT, CDR2 FNYEAQ (reference sequence). The CDR3 loop reads CASSFGQGVYEQYF. As DNA, the CDR3 is TGTGCTAGCAGCTTCGGACAGGGCGTCTACGAGCAGTACTTC.

The chain has TRBV28 and TRBJ2-2; TRBD1 matches 8 bases. CDR1 is MDHEN and CDR2 is SYDVKM in the germline V gene. This CDR3 is 15 amino acids long. V was clipped by 3 bases and J by 5 bases; unmatched bases: 5. DNA for the CDR3: TGTGCCAGCAGTTTGGACAGGGCGAGGACCGGGGAGCTGTTTTTT. Translation: CASSLDRARTGELFF.

The table lists this clone with a count of one. The chain couples TRBV4-1 to TRBJ2-5; 10 bases agree with TRBD1. The CDR3 has 13 residues. V was clipped by 4 bases and J by 4 bases; unmatched bases: 0. In germline, CDR1 is MGHRA, CDR2 YSYEKL. CDR3 bases: TGCGCCAGCAGCCGGGACAGGGGAGAGACCCAGTACTTC. It encodes CASSRDRGETQYF.

The V and J genes are TRBV2 and TRBJ2-5; D is unresolved. The CDR3 runs to 13 residues. Germline values: CDR1 SNHLY, CDR2 FYNNEI. V was pared by 1 base and J by 7 bases, with 10 bases between. The DNA of the CDR3 is TGTGCCAGCAGTGAAGGACTGATAGCGACCCAGTACTTC. As protein: CASSEGLIATQYF. Full variable domain (outside the CDR3, taken from reference TRBV2 and TRBJ2-5): EPEVTQTPSHQVTQMGQEVILRCVPISNHLYFYWYRQILGQKVEFLVSFYNNEISEKSEIFDDQFSVERPDGSNFTLKIRSTKLEDSAMYFCASSEGLIATQYFGPGTRLLVL.

The rearrangement joins TRBV9 to TRBJ2-2, with 7 bases aligning to TRBD1. The CDR3 sequence is 15 residues long. Germline values: CDR1 SGDLS, CDR2 YYNGEE. V shed 5 bases, J shed 4 bases, and the junction held 8 bases outside the gene matches. As DNA, the CDR3 is TGTGCCAGCAGAGAAGGGGGCGCGGGCACCGGGGAGCTGTTTTTT. Protein product: CASREGGAGTGELFF.

V usage is TRBV16 and J usage is TRBJ2-1; D perhaps matches TRBD2 (6 bases). The ends were cut back, 10 bases at V and 3 bases at J, with 16 bases in the middle. Germline V gene data show CDR1 as KGHSY and CDR2 as FQNENV. This CDR3 is built from 14 residues. The CDR3 nucleotides read TGTGCCACTACGAGGGACTCTTTCTACAATGAGCAGTTCTTC. Residues: CATTRDSFYNEQFF.

This chain joins TRBV2 and TRBJ1-1; D unresolved. The germline CDR1 and CDR2 sequences are SNHLY and FYNNEI. Trimming left V 4 bases short and J 1 base short, with 4 bases between. CDR3 length equals 12 residues. The CDR3 nucleotides are TGTGCCAGCAGTGTACAGAACACTGAAGCTTTCTTT. It codes for CASSVQNTEAFF.

This chain connects TRBV24-1 to TRBJ2-1; D might be TRBD2 (6 bases). With 1 base removed from V and 0 bases from J, the gap between germline ends came to 18 bases. Per the germline V gene, CDR1 is KGHDR and CDR2 is SFDVKD. This CDR3 spans 19 amino acids. The CDR3 loop is CATSDLGGAGGSSYNEQFF. As DNA, the CDR3 is TGTGCCACCAGTGATTTAGGAGGGGCCGGCGGAAGCTCCTACAATGAGCAGTTCTTC.

This rearrangement joins TRBV18 to TRBJ2-1; 10 bases are a match to TRBD1. The V segment lost 6 bases and the J segment 7 bases; nucleotides outside the gene matches: 9. Germline V lookup: CDR1 KGHSH, CDR2 LQKENI. This CDR3 has 15 amino acids. CDR3 nucleotide sequence: TGTGCCAGCTCTCCGGGACAGGGGCCGTGGAATGAGCAGTTCTTC. Its translation is CASSPGQGPWNEQFF.

The chain couples TRBV9 to TRBJ1-2, with a weak D call TRBD1 (6 bases). In germline, CDR1 is SGDLS, CDR2 YYNGEE. The germline V and J ends were trimmed by 3 bases and 4 bases, with 19 bases remaining between them. The CDR3 extends over 16 amino acids. The CDR3 spells CASSAQDRYQTYGYTF. Here the CDR3 DNA reads TGTGCCAGCAGCGCACAAGACAGGTACCAAACCTATGGCTACACCTTC. Full variable domain (remainder filled in from reference TRBV9 and TRBJ1-2): DSGVTQTPKHLITATGQRVTLRCSPRSGDLSVYWYQQSLDQGLQFLIQYYNGEERAKGNILERFSAQQFPDLHSELNLSSLELGDSALYFCASSAQDRYQTYGYTFGSGTRLTVV.

This chain uses TRBV10-3 with TRBJ2-7; D unclear. Germline CDR1 is ENHRY and CDR2 is SYGVKD. There are 13 residues in the CDR3. Deletions cut 4 bases from V and 3 bases from J, with 10 bases between. The CDR3 DNA reads TGTGCCATCAGTGTATCTAACGGCTACGAGCAGTACTTC. It encodes CAISVSNGYEQYF.

This rearrangement joins TRBV4-3 to TRBJ2-1; 12 bases line up with TRBD1. V was clipped by 4 bases and J by 8 bases; unmatched bases: 6. Germline CDR1 and CDR2: LGHNA and YSLEER. The CDR3 extends over 15 amino acids. As DNA, the CDR3 is TGCGCCAGCAGCCGTCGGGACAGGGGGCTCGATGAGCAGTTCTTC. Translated: CASSRRDRGLDEQFF.

The CDR3 loop is CASSPTPYQETQYF. The DNA for the CDR3 is TGTGCCAGCAGCCCAACACCGTACCAAGAGACCCAGTACTTC. The rearrangement links TRBV9 to TRBJ2-5, with D unresolved. V gave up 4 bases and J gave up 0 bases, with 10 bases separating them. Germline V gene data show CDR1 as SGDLS and CDR2 as YYNGEE. CDR3 length: 14 amino acids.

The chain recombines TRBV19 with TRBJ2-7; TRBD1 matches 11 bases. Germline trimming cut 5 bases from V and 6 bases from J; bases unmatched to any gene: 12. CDR1 is LNHDA, CDR2 SQIVND, per germline (reference sequence). The length of the CDR3 is 16 residues. DNA of the CDR3: TGTGCCAGTAGTCCGGGACAGGGGGGGTCCGGAGTCGAGCAGTACTTC. It translates to CASSPGQGGSGVEQYF.

With respect to this clone: The sample holds other DNA sequences that translate to the same CDR3. This sequence joins TRBV19 and TRBJ2-7; possibly TRBD1 for D (6 bases). CDR3 length equals 12 residues. Germline lookup yields CDR1 LNHDA and CDR2 SQIVND (reference sequence). V was trimmed by 5 bases and J by 3 bases, leaving 8 bases between them. The CDR3 sequence is CASSGGLYEQYF. The CDR3 coding sequence is TGTGCCAGTAGTGGGGGCCTCTACGAGCAGTACTTC.

This chain connects TRBV6-5 to TRBJ1-2; 8 bases are a match to TRBD1. The germline V gene encodes CDR1 MNHEY and CDR2 SVGAGI. The CDR3 is made up of 12 amino acids. V shed 7 bases and J 4 bases; nucleotides not matched to a gene: 2. The CDR3 coding sequence is TGTGCCAGCATGGGGACAGGCTATGGCTACACCTTC. Its protein product is CASMGTGYGYTF.

The V and J genes are TRBV5-1 and TRBJ2-5; 12 bases fit TRBD1. The germline gives CDR1 SGHRS, CDR2 YFSETQ. The CDR3 runs to 14 residues. V was pared by 7 bases and J by 5 bases, with 6 bases of the junction left unmatched. CDR3 nucleotide sequence: TGCGCCAGCTACCGGGACAGGGGGCTTGAGACCCAGTACTTC. Amino acid sequence: CASYRDRGLETQYF. Based on the CDR3 plus reference TRBV5-1 and TRBJ2-5, the full variable domain is KAGVTQTPRYLIKTRGQQVTLSCSPISGHRSVSWYQQTPGQGLQFLFEYFSETQRNKGNFPGRFSGRQFSNSRSEMNVSTLELGDSALYLCASYRDRGLETQYFGPGTRLLVL.

This clone was recorded once. The V gene is TRBV12-3 or TRBV12-4, the J gene TRBJ1-4; D gene uncertain. Trimming took off 5 bases at V and 4 bases at J, with 8 bases between the two ends. The CDR3 totals 13 residues. In DNA, the CDR3 is TGTGCCAGCAGTCCCTCCTATAATGAAAAACTGTTTTTT. Translation gives CASSPSYNEKLFF.

The genes are TRBV10-3 and TRBJ1-2; a possible D gene is TRBD1 (6 bases). Germline V gives CDR1 ENHRY, CDR2 SYGVKD. V was cut by 3 bases and J by 2 bases, with 16 bases left in between. This CDR3 has 16 amino acids. CDR3 coding DNA: TGTGCCATCAGTGATGGGGGCGTCTCAAAGAACTATGGCTACACCTTC. Amino acids: CAISDGGVSKNYGYTF.